This T cell receptor (beta chain) was captured by sequencing in a study of T cells in Graves' hyperthyroidism and ophthalmopathy. The CDR3 regions of TCR beta were amplified from RNA transcripts. In the first-round RT-PCR of the TCR CDR3, the HTBI primer set was used. Via MiXCR, TCRdb re-called the multiplex PCR reads, giving one row per CDR3 protein. The sample has approximately 720,000 distinct CDR3 sequences, 15% to 20% seen once; the top ten hold approximately 16%. This clonotype was recorded a few times. This TCR came from a woman in her forties or fifties with Graves' hyperthyroidism that later progressed to Graves' ophthalmopathy. Specimen: blood.

CDR3 amino acids: CASGEGGYNSPLHF. The CDR3 bases are TGTGCCAGCGGGGAGGGTGGCTATAATTCACCCCTCCACTTT. The chain carries TRBV6-2 or TRBV6-3 and TRBJ1-6, with D unclear. Trimming took 8 bases from V and 3 from J, leaving 11 bases between them. The CDR3 runs to 14 residues. The V gene's germline CDR1 is MNHEY and CDR2 SVGEGT.